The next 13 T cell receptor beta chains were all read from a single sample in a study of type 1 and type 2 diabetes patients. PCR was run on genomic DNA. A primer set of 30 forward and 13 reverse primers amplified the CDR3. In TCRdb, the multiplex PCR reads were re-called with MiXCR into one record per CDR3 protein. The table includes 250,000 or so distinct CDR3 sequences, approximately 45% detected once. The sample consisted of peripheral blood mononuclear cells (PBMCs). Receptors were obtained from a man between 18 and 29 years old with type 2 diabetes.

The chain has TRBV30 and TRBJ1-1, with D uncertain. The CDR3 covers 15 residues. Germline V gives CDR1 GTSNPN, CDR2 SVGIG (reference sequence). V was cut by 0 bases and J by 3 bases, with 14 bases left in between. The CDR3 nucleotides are TGTGCCTGGAGTGTTTATCAGGCTAAGGACACTGAAGCTTTCTTT. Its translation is CAWSVYQAKDTEAFF.

The CDR3 nucleotides are TGTGCCAGCAGGCGGGACCAATCTTACGAGCAGTACTTC. This sequence encodes CASRRDQSYEQYF. The rearrangement joins TRBV2 to TRBJ2-7, with a possible D match to TRBD2 (6 bases). Deletions cut 6 bases from V and 4 bases from J, with 13 bases between. The CDR3 is 13 amino acids. Looked up from germline, CDR1 is SNHLY and CDR2 is FYNNEI.

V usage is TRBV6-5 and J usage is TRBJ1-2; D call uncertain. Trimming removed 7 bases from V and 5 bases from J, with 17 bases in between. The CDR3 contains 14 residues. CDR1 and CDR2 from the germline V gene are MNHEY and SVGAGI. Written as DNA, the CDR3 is TGTGCCAGCACCCCTGGGGATCCGGGGTATGGCTACACCTTC. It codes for CASTPGDPGYGYTF.

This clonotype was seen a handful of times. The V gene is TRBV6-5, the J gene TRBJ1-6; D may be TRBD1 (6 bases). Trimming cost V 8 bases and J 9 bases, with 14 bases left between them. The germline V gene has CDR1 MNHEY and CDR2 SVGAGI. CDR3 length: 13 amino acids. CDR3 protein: CASSNLGGSPLHF. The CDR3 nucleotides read TGTGCCAGCTCGAATCTAGGGGGTTCACCCCTCCACTTT.

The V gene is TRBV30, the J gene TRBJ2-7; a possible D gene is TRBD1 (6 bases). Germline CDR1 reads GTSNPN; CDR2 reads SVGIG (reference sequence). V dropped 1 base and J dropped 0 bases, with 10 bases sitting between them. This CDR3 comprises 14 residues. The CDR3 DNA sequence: TGTGCCTGGAGTGAGGGGGAGAGCTCCTACGAGCAGTACTTC. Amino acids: CAWSEGESSYEQYF.

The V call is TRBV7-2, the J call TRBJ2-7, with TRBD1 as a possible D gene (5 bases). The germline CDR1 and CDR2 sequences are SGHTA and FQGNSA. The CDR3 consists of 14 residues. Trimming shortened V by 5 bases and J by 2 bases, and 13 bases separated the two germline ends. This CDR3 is CASSPPTATYEQYF. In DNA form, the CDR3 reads TGTGCCAGCAGCCCTCCGACAGCTACCTACGAGCAGTACTTC. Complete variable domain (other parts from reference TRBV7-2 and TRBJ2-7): GAGVSQSPSNKVTEKGKDVELRCDPISGHTALYWYRQSLGQGLEFLIYFQGNSAPDKSGLPSDRFSAERTGGSVSTLTIQRTQQEDSAVYLCASSPPTATYEQYFGPGTRLTVT.

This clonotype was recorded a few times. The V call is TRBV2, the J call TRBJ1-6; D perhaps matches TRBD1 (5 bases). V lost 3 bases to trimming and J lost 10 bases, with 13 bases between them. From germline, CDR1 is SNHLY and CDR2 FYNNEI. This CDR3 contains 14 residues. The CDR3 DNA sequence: TGTGCCAGCAGTGAGAAGGGGACGAACTCACCCCTCCACTTT. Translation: CASSEKGTNSPLHF.

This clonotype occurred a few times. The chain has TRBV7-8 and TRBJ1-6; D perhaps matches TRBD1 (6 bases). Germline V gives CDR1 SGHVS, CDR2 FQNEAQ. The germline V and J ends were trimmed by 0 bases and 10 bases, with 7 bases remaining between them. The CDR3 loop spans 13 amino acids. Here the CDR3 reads CASSLAGGSPLHF. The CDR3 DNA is TGTGCCAGCAGCTTAGCGGGGGGCTCACCCCTCCACTTT.

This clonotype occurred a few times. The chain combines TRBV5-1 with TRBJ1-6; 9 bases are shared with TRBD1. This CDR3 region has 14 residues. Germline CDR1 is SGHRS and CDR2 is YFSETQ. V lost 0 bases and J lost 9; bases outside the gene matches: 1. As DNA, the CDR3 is TGCGCCAGCAGCTTGGACAGGGGGCCTTCACCCCTCCACTTT. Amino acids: CASSLDRGPSPLHF.

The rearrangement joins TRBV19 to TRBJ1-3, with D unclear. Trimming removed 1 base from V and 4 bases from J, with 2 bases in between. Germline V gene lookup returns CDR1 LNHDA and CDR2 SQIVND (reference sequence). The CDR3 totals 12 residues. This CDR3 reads CASSIAGNTIYF. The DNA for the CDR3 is TGTGCCAGTAGTATAGCAGGAAACACCATATATTTT.

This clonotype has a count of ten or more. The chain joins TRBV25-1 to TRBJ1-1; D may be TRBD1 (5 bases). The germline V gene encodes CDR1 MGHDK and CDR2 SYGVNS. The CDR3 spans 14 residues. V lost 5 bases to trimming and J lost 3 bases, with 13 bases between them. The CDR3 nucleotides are TGTGCCAGCAGTAGGCGGGGGAGGGACACTGAAGCTTTCTTT. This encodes CASSRRGRDTEAFF.

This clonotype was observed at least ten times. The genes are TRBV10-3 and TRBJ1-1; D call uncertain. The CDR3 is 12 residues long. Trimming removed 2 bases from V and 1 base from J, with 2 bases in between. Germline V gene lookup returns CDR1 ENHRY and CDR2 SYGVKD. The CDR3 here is CAISERNTEAFF. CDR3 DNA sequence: TGTGCCATCAGTGAGAGGAACACTGAAGCTTTCTTT.

Here the CDR3 DNA reads TGTGCCATCAGTGGAGCGGGAGGGACCTACGAGCAGTACTTC. This sequence encodes CAISGAGGTYEQYF. The chain uses TRBV10-3 and TRBJ2-7; 10 bases agree with TRBD2. V shed 4 bases, J shed 2 bases, and the junction held 2 bases outside the gene matches. Per germline, CDR1 ENHRY and CDR2 SYGVKD. This CDR3 contains 14 residues.